This TCR beta chain was sequenced in a study of OX40 agonist ivuxolimab in advanced cancers. Overall study: Every patient in dose escalation had hepatocellular carcinoma, melanoma, renal cell or head and neck cancer.

The table came from immunoSEQ multiplex PCR; TCRdb's copy has only in-frame clones and leaves some out. Of 40,000 or so clones in the sample, approximately 80% were seen once. Patients had blood sampled at baseline and again on cycle 4 day 1 and cycle 7 day 1. This clone was counted a single time. The J segment lost 2 bases and the V segment lost 1 base, leaving 6 bases of the junction unmatched. CDR3 length equals 16 residues. Per the germline V gene, CDR1 is SGHTA and CDR2 is FQGNSA. Material: CD4+ or CD8+ T cells sorted from blood, obtained in a trial of the OX40 agonist ivuxolimab. The rearrangement links TRBV7-2 to TRBJ2-3; 7 bases agree with TRBD2. This clonotype was obtained from an adult with an advanced solid tumor such as melanoma, head and neck, liver or kidney cancer. The CDR3 spells CASSLGSGVPTDTQYF. CDR3 nucleotides: TGTGCCAGCAGCTTAGGCAGCGGGGTCCCCACAGATACGCAGTATTTT.